This TCR beta chain appears in the sequencing data of a study of T cells in Graves' hyperthyroidism and ophthalmopathy. Study-level background: Prior to any treatment, at the point of initial diagnosis, peripheral blood was collected. General observations from the study: Peripheral blood also featured most of the thyroid clonotypes expanded above 0.001.

Researchers took RNA transcripts and amplified the TCR beta CDR3 regions from them. HTBI primers drove first-round RT-PCR of the TCR CDR3. One entry per CDR3 protein, called by TCRdb with MiXCR from the multiplex PCR reads. The sample has around 300,000 distinct CDR3 sequences; roughly 14% are singletons. This clonotype was found many times. Antigen: not known. The CDR3 has 17 amino acids. CDR1 MNHEY and CDR2 SMNVEV come from the germline V gene (reference sequence). The germline V and J ends were trimmed by 1 base and 5 bases, with 20 bases remaining between them. V gene TRBV27 combines with J gene TRBJ2-5; TRBD1 might be the D (7 bases). The sample comprised blood. This sequence originates from a woman aged 25 to 39 with Graves' hyperthyroidism that later progressed to Graves' ophthalmopathy. The CDR3 nucleotides are TGTGCCAGCAGTTTATTCCCCCCCCCACAGGGGAGGGAGACCCAGTACTTC. It specifies CASSLFPPPQGRETQYF.